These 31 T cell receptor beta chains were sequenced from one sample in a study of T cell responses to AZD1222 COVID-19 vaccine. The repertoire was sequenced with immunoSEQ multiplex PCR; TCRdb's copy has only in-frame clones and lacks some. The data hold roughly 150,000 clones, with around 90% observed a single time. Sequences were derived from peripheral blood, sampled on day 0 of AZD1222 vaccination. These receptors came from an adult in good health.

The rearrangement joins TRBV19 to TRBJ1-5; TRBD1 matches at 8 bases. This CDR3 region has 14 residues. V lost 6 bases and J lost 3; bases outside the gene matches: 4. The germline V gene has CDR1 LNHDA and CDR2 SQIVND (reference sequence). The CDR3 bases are TGTGCCAGTAGACAGACAGGGGACAATCAGCCCCAGCATTTT. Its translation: CASRQTGDNQPQHF.

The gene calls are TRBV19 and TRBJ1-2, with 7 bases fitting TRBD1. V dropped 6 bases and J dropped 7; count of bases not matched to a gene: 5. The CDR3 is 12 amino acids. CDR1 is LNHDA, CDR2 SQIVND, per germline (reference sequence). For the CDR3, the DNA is TGTGCCAGTAGCAGGGGACAGTTTGGCTACACCTTC. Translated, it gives CASSRGQFGYTF.

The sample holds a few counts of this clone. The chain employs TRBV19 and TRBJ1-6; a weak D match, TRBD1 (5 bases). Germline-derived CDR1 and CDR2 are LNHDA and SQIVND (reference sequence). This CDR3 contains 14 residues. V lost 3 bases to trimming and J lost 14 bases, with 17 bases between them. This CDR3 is CASSIRQGLMTLHF. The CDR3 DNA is TGTGCCAGTAGTATCCGGCAGGGCTTGATGACCCTCCACTTT.

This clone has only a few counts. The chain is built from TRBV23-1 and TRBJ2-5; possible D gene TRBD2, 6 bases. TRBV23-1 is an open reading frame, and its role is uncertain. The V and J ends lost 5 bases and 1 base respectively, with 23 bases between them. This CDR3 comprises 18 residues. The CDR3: CASSDLYPKSGGQETQYF. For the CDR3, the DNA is TGCGCCAGCAGTGACCTCTACCCCAAGTCCGGGGGCCAAGAGACCCAGTACTTC.

The CDR3 sequence is CASSLIPGTGELFF. CDR3 bases: TGTGCCAGCAGCTTAATTCCCGGGACCGGGGAGCTGTTTTTT. J is TRBJ2-2 and V is TRBV7-3; D uncertain. Germline V gene data show CDR1 as SGHTA and CDR2 as FQGTGA. V was shortened by 1 base and J by 5 bases, with 8 bases between the two germline ends. The CDR3 is made up of 14 amino acids.

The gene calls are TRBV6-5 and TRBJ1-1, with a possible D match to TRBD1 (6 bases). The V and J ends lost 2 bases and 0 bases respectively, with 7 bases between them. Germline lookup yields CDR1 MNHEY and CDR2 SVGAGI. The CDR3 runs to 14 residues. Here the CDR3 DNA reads TGTGCCAGCAGTTACCGACAGGTGAACACTGAAGCTTTCTTT. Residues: CASSYRQVNTEAFF.

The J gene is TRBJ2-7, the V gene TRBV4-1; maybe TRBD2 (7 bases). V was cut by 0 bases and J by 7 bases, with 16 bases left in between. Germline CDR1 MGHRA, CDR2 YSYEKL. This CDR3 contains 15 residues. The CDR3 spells CASSQDRGGAGEQYF. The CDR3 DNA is TGCGCCAGCAGCCAAGATCGAGGGGGGGCGGGTGAGCAGTACTTC.

CDR3 region: CASSAPGNLYHYGYTF. CDR3 nucleotide sequence: TGTGCCAGCAGCGCCCCAGGGAATCTGTACCACTATGGCTACACCTTC. The chain employs TRBV9 and TRBJ1-2, with D possibly matching TRBD1 (5 bases). This CDR3 comprises 16 residues. Germline assignment: CDR1 SGDLS and CDR2 YYNGEE. V dropped 3 bases and J dropped 3 bases, with 18 bases sitting between them.

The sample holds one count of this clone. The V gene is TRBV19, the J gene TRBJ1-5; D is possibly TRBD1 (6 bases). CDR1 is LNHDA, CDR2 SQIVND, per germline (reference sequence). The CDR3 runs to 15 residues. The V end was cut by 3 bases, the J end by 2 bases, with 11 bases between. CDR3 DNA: TGTGCCAGTAGTATTAGCAGGGGAGGCAATCAGCCCCAGCATTTT. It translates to CASSISRGGNQPQHF.

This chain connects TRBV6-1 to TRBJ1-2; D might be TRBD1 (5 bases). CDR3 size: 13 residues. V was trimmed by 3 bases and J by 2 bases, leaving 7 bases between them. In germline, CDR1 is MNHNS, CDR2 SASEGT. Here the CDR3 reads CASSDPGNYGYTF. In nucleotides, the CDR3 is TGTGCCAGCAGTGACCCAGGGAACTATGGCTACACCTTC.

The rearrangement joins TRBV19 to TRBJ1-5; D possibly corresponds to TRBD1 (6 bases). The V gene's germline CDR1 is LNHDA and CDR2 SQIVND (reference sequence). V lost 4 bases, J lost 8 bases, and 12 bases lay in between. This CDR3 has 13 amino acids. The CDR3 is CASSRGAPKPQHF. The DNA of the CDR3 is TGTGCCAGTAGTAGGGGGGCCCCCAAGCCCCAGCATTTT.

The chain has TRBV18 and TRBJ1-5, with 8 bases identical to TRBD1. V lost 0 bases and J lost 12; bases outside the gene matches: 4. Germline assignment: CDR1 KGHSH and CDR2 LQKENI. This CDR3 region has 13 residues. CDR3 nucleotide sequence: TGTGCCAGCTCACCACCGCAAGGACAGGGCCAGCATTTT. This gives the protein CASSPPQGQGQHF.

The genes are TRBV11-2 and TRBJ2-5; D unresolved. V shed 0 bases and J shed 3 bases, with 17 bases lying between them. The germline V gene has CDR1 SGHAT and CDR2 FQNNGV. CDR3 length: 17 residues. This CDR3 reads CASSLDIWAIKEETQYF. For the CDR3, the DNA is TGTGCCAGCAGCTTAGATATTTGGGCTATAAAGGAAGAGACCCAGTACTTC.

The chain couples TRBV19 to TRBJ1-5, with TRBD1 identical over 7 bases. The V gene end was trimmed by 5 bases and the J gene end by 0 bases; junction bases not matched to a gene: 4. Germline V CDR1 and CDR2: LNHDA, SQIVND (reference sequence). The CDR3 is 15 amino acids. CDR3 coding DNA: TGTGCCAGTAGTGAACAGGGGTATAGCAATCAGCCCCAGCATTTT. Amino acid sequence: CASSEQGYSNQPQHF.

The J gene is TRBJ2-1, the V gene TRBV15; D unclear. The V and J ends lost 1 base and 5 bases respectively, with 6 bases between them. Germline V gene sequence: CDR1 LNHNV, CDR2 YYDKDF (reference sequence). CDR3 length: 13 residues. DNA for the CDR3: TGTGCCACCAGCAGAGGCCCAAACAATGAGCAGTTCTTC. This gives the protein CATSRGPNNEQFF.

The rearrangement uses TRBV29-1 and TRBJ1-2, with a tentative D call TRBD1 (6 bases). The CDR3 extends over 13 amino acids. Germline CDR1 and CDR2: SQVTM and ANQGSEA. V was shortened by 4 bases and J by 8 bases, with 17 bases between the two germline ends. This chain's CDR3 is CSVARTDSRGYTF. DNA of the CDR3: TGCAGCGTTGCGCGGACAGATTCTCGGGGCTACACCTTC.

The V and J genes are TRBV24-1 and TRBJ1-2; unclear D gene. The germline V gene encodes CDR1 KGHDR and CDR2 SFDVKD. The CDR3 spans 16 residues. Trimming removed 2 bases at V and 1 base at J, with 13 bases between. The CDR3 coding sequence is TGTGCCACCAGTGATTATCGGGGAGGGAGTAACTATGGCTACACCTTC. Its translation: CATSDYRGGSNYGYTF.

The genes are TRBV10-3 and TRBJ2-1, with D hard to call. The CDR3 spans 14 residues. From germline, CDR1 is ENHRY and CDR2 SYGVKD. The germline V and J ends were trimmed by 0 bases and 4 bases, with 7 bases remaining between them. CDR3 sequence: CAISESGGYNEQFF. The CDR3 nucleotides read TGTGCCATCAGTGAGTCTGGCGGTTACAATGAGCAGTTCTTC.

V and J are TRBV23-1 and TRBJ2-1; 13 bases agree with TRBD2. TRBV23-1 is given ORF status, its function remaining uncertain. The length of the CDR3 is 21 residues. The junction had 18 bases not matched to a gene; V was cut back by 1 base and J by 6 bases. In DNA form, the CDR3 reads TGCGCCAGCAGTCAATTCGTTGTGAGACTAGCGGGAGGAGGTCTGGGCAATGAGCAGTTCTTC. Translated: CASSQFVVRLAGGGLGNEQFF.

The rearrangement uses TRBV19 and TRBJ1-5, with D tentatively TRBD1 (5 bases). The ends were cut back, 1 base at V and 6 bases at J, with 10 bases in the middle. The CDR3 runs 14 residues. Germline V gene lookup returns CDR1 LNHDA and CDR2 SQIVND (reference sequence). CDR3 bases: TGTGCCAGTAGTATAGCCCCAGGGTCTCAGCCCCAGCATTTT. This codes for CASSIAPGSQPQHF.

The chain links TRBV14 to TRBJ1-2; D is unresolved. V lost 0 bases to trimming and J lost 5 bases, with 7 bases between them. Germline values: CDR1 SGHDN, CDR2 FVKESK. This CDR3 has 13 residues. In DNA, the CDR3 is TGTGCCAGCAGCCAAGAACGAGGGTATGGCTACACCTTC. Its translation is CASSQERGYGYTF. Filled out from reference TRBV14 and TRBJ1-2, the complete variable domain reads EAGVTQFPSHSVIEKGQTVTLRCDPISGHDNLYWYRRVMGKEIKFLLHFVKESKQDESGMPNNRFLAERTGGTYSTLKVQPAELEDSGVYFCASSQERGYGYTFGSGTRLTVV.

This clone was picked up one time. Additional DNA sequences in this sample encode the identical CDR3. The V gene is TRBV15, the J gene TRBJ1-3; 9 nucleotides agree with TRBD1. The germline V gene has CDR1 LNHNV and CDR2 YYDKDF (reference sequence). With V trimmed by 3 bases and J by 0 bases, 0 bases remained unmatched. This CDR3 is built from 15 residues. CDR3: CATSRDRGSGNTIYF. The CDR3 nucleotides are TGTGCCACCAGCAGGGACAGGGGCTCTGGAAACACCATATATTTT.

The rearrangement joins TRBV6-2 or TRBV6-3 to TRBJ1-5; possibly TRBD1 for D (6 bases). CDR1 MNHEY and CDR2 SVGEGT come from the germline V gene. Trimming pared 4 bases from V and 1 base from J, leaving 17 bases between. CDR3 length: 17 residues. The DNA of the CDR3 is TGTGCCAGCAGTTTCCAGACAGGCACGACGAGCAATCAGCCCCAGCATTTT. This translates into CASSFQTGTTSNQPQHF.

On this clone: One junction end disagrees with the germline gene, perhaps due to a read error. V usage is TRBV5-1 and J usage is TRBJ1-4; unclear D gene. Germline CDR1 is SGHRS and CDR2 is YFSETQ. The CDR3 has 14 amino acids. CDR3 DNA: TGCGCCAGCAGCTTGGAACAGTCTAAAGAAAAACTGTTTTTT. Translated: CASSLEQSKEKLFF.

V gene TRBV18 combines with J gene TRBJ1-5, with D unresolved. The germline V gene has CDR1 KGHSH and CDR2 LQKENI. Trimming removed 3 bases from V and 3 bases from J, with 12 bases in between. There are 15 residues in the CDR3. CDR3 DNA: TGTGCCAGCTCACCGGTTGGCGGGGACAATCAGCCCCAGCATTTT. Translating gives CASSPVGGDNQPQHF.

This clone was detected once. CDR3 protein: CASSSLTSGTVYEQYF. The CDR3 DNA is TGTGCCAGCAGCTCTTTGACTAGCGGGACCGTCTACGAGCAGTACTTC. The rearrangement uses TRBV7-2 and TRBJ2-7; 11 positions match TRBD2. Germline V CDR1 and CDR2: SGHTA, FQGNSA. The CDR3 covers 16 residues. V lost 4 bases, J lost 3 bases, and 8 bases stayed unmatched. Full variable domain (remainder filled in from reference TRBV7-2 and TRBJ2-7): GAGVSQSPSNKVTEKGKDVELRCDPISGHTALYWYRQSLGQGLEFLIYFQGNSAPDKSGLPSDRFSAERTGGSVSTLTIQRTQQEDSAVYLCASSSLTSGTVYEQYFGPGTRLTVT.

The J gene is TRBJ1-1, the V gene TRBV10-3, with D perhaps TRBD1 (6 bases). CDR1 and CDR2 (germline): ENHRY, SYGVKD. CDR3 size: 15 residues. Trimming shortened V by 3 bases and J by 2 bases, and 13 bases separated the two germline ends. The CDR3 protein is CAISDRGGSNTEAFF. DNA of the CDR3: TGTGCCATCAGTGATCGAGGGGGGAGTAACACTGAAGCTTTCTTT.

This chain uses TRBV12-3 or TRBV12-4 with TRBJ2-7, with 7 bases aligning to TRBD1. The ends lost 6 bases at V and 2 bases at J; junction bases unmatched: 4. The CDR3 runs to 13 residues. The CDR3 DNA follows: TGTGCCAGCAGACTTGGACAGGCCTACGAGCAGTACTTC. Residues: CASRLGQAYEQYF.

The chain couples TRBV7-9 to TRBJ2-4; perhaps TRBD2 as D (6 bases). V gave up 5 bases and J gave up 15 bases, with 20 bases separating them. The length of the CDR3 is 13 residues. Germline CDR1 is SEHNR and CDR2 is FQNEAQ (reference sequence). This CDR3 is CASSQAGRWSPYF. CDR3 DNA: TGTGCCAGCAGCCAAGCGGGCAGGTGGTCTCCGTACTTC.

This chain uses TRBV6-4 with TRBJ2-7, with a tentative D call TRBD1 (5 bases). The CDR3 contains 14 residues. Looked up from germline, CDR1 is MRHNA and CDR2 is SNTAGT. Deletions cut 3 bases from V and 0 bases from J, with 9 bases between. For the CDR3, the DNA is TGTGCCAGCAGTGAAAGGGGTAACTCCTACGAGCAGTACTTC. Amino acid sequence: CASSERGNSYEQYF.

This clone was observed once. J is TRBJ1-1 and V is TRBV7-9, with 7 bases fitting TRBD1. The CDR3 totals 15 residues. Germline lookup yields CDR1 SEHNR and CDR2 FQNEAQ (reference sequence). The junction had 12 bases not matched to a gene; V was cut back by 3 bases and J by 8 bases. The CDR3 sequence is CASSFDRGRLREAFF. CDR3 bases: TGTGCCAGCAGCTTCGATAGGGGGCGGCTTAGGGAAGCTTTCTTT.